This T cell receptor beta chain was profiled in a study of control samples from healthy donors and cancer patients. This table comes from immunoSEQ multiplex PCR, and its TCRdb copy is limited to in-frame clones, with some not included. The top ten clones hold approximately 1.4% of a sample with about 220,000 clones, roughly 94% of them seen once. Trimming shortened V by 5 bases and J by 5 bases, and 15 bases separated the two germline ends. The CDR3 runs 14 residues. From germline, CDR1 is SGHAT and CDR2 FQDESV (reference sequence). Sequenced input: blood. The receptor's source is a man aged 50-59 years in good health. V usage is TRBV11-1 and J usage is TRBJ2-5, with D perhaps matching TRBD2 (6 bases). The CDR3 sequence: CASSIQLASETQYF. In DNA, the CDR3 is TGTGCCAGCAGCATCCAGCTAGCGTCGGAGACCCAGTACTTC. The full variable domain, its missing parts supplied by reference TRBV11-1 and TRBJ2-5, is EAEVAQSPRYKITEKSQAVAFWCDPISGHATLYWYRQILGQGPELLVQFQDESVVDDSQLPKDRFSAERLKGVDSTLKIQPAELGDSAMYLCASSIQLASETQYFGPGTRLLVL.